These 30 T cell receptor beta chains were all obtained from the same sample, sequenced in a study of Tregs in tolerant kidney transplant recipients. Sequencing was performed with immunoSEQ multiplex PCR; in TCRdb, only in-frame clones are kept and a portion is missing. The table for this sample gives over 45,000 clones. The sequencing used CD4+ T cells from blood, collected before the transplant. The receptors shown here come from a human donor who received a combined kidney and bone marrow transplant.

As concerns this clone: The read terminates 3 residues ahead of where the CDR3 ends, so the germline J gene completes it. V usage is TRBV7-2 and J usage is TRBJ2-1; D uncertain. The germline gives CDR1 SGHTA, CDR2 FQGNSA. The CDR3 totals 15 residues. V was cut by 4 bases and J by 2 bases, with 12 bases left in between. Partial CDR3 DNA: TGTGCCAGCAGCTCTTCTAATAGGGCCTACAATGAG. It yields the protein CASSSSNRAYNE. In full, the CDR3 is CASSSSNRAYNEQFF.

Worth noting for this clone: The CDR3 end falls 3 residues outside the read, so it is completed with the germline J gene. The chain uses TRBV7-2 and TRBJ2-7; weak D call: TRBD2 (5 bases). CDR1 SGHTA and CDR2 FQGNSA come from the germline V gene. V was trimmed by 5 bases and J by 3 bases, leaving 14 bases between them. This CDR3 has 14 amino acids. The CDR3: CASSHRGQVYEQYF. The sequenced part of the CDR3 DNA is TGTGCCAGCAGCCACCGCGGGCAGGTCTACGAG.

Concerning this clone itself: The CDR3 is cut off 3 residues early in the read; its end comes from the germline J gene. The chain employs TRBV20-1 and TRBJ2-7; 10 bases match TRBD1. V lost 0 bases to trimming and J lost 4 bases; unmatched junction nucleotides: 9. CDR1 is DFQATT, CDR2 SNEGSKA, per germline (reference sequence). The CDR3 totals 16 residues. This CDR3 is CSARDYSGTGVYEQYF. Partial CDR3 DNA: TGCAGTGCTAGAGACTACTCCGGGACAGGGGTGTACGAG.

In the case of this clone: The DNA ends 3 residues before the CDR3 does, and the rest of the CDR3 is filled in from the germline J gene. The chain has TRBV6-2 or TRBV6-3 and TRBJ2-7; TRBD2 matches at 11 bases. Trimming cost V 2 bases and J 0 bases; bases outside gene matches: 6. Germline V CDR1 and CDR2: MNHEY, SVGEGT. This CDR3 contains 17 residues. CDR3 sequence: CASSYRASGRNSYEQYF. Incomplete CDR3 DNA: TGTGCCAGCAGTTACCGGGCTAGCGGGAGGAACTCCTACGAG.

CDR3 DNA, as far as it was read: TGTGCCAGCAGTTGGACTAGCGGAGACAATGAG. Amino acids: CASSWTSGDNE. The entire CDR3 sequence reads CASSWTSGDNEQFF. The chain links TRBV12-3 or TRBV12-4 to TRBJ2-1; 10 bases are shared with TRBD2. Coverage ceases 3 residues before the CDR3 finishes, and the germline J gene fills in the end. V dropped 4 bases and J dropped 5; count of bases not matched to a gene: 2. The CDR3 spans 14 residues.

Notes on this clone: The read ends 3 residues before the CDR3 terminus; that terminus is restored from the germline J gene. The chain recombines TRBV7-6 with TRBJ1-1, with 7 bases matching TRBD1. The germline gives CDR1 SGHVS, CDR2 FNYEAQ. CDR3 size: 14 residues. Trimming cost V 4 bases and J 2 bases; bases outside gene matches: 4. CDR3 amino acids: CASSYRGENTEAFF. The CDR3 bases that were read are TGTGCCAGCAGCTACAGGGGAGAAAACACTGAA.

Note on this clone: Read data end 3 residues before the CDR3 end; the end is taken from the germline J gene. This chain joins TRBV19 and TRBJ2-3; a weak D match, TRBD2 (6 bases). Per the germline V gene, CDR1 is LNHDA and CDR2 is SQIVND (reference sequence). This CDR3 spans 14 amino acids. V gave up 3 bases and J gave up 4 bases, with 11 bases separating them. The CDR3 sequence is CASSIAGRSDTQYF. The CDR3 DNA, read in part, is TGTGCCAGTAGTATTGCGGGGAGATCAGATACG.

Concerning this clone itself: Read coverage stops 3 residues before the CDR3 terminus; the germline J gene supplies the remainder. The chain joins TRBV2 to TRBJ1-5; D is uncertain. The CDR3 is 13 amino acids. Germline V gene sequence: CDR1 SNHLY, CDR2 FYNNEI. V was clipped by 8 bases and J by 5 bases, with 13 bases between them. The CDR3 DNA, read in part, is TGTGCCAGCTCCGGGGAGAATGATCAGCCC. It translates to CASSGENDQP. The CDR3 in full is CASSGENDQPQHF.

On this clone: The read falls 3 residues short of the CDR3 end, and the missing part is taken from the germline J gene. The chain has TRBV30 and TRBJ2-5, with unresolved D. The CDR3 covers 12 residues. Germline values: CDR1 GTSNPN, CDR2 SVGIG (reference sequence). V lost 3 bases and J lost 5, with 10 bases in between. The CDR3 here is CAWRLQTETQYF. CDR3 DNA, as far as it was read: TGTGCCTGGAGACTCCAAACTGAGACC.

Turning to this clone: The read terminates 3 residues ahead of where the CDR3 ends, so the germline J gene completes it. The V gene is TRBV20-1, the J gene TRBJ1-1; D possibly corresponds to TRBD1 (5 bases). The CDR3 totals 14 residues. The ends were cut back, 2 bases at V and 3 bases at J, with 13 bases in the middle. CDR1 is DFQATT and CDR2 is SNEGSKA in the germline V gene (reference sequence). CDR3 DNA (partial): TGCAGTGCTAGAAAAGGGGCATGGGACACTGAA. Amino acids: CSARKGAWDTE. The whole CDR3 protein is CSARKGAWDTEAFF.

Comment on this clone: The read ends 3 residues shy of where the CDR3 ends; the end is completed using the germline J gene. The rearrangement links TRBV5-1 to TRBJ2-5; D possibly corresponds to TRBD1 (5 bases). Germline CDR1 is SGHRS and CDR2 is YFSETQ. CDR3 length: 16 residues. The ends were cut back, 4 bases at V and 0 bases at J, with 16 bases in the middle. The CDR3 protein is CASSPLAWGNQETQYF. The sequenced part of the CDR3 DNA is TGCGCCAGCAGCCCTTTGGCCTGGGGCAACCAAGAGACC.

In the case of this clone: The read stops 3 residues short of the end of the CDR3; the missing end is completed from the germline J gene. This chain links TRBV7-2 with TRBJ2-7, with D perhaps matching TRBD1 (6 bases). The ends were cut back, 5 bases at V and 0 bases at J, with 14 bases in the middle. This CDR3 is built from 15 residues. Germline lookup yields CDR1 SGHTA and CDR2 FQGNSA. CDR3 residues: CASSPGQSSSYEQYF. Incomplete CDR3 DNA: TGTGCCAGCAGCCCCGGACAGTCAAGCTCCTACGAG. The full variable domain, with the rest looked up from reference TRBV7-2 and TRBJ2-7, is GAGVSQSPSNKVTEKGKDVELRCDPISGHTALYWYRQSLGQGLEFLIYFQGNSAPDKSGLPSDRFSAERTGGSVSTLTIQRTQQEDSAVYLCASSPGQSSSYEQYFGPGTRLTVT.

Turning to this clone: The CDR3 goes on 3 residues after the read ends, and that part is filled in from the germline J gene. The V gene is TRBV29-1, the J gene TRBJ2-2, with a tentative D call TRBD1 (5 bases). Germline values: CDR1 SQVTM, CDR2 ANQGSEA. Trimming stripped 4 bases from V and 2 bases from J, with 20 bases between. This CDR3 has 17 amino acids. Partial CDR3 DNA: TGCAGCGTTGCCCGACAGCTTATCATTATAAACACCGGGGAG. Translation gives CSVARQLIIINTGE. The whole CDR3 region reads CSVARQLIIINTGELFF.

A note on this clone: Sequencing ends 3 residues short of the CDR3 end; the germline J gene provides the rest. The genes are TRBV6-2 or TRBV6-3 and TRBJ1-2; TRBD1 might be the D (5 bases). Germline-derived CDR1 and CDR2 are MNHEY and SVGEGT. The CDR3 contains 14 residues. Deletions cut 1 base from V and 7 bases from J, with 13 bases between. The CDR3 protein is CASSYLDILPGYTF. The sequenced CDR3 bases are TGTGCCAGCAGTTACTTGGACATCCTTCCTGGC.

Concerning this clone: No DNA is shown, since the ends of the CDR3 on it are uncertain; the CDR3 is the one TCRdb lists. The rearrangement joins TRBV19 to TRBJ2-5; the table names TRBD1, a call not compared with the DNA. The CDR3 spans 15 amino acids, including both terminal residues. Per the germline V gene, CDR1 is LNHDA and CDR2 is SQIVND (reference sequence). This CDR3 is CASSSGQDSGETQYF.

Notes on this clone: The read comes to an end 3 residues before the CDR3 does, leaving the germline J gene to fill in the end. The chain has TRBV30 and TRBJ2-7, with 7 bases identical to TRBD2. The CDR3 loop spans 16 amino acids. The trim removed 0 bases at V and 0 bases at J, leaving 8 bases unmatched. The germline V gene encodes CDR1 GTSNPN and CDR2 SVGIG (reference sequence). CDR3 region: CAWSVLGRESSYEQYF. The DNA read from the CDR3 is TGTGCCTGGAGTGTACTAGGGCGGGAGTCCTCCTACGAG. Full variable domain (rest looked up from reference TRBV30 and TRBJ2-7): SQTIHQWPATLVQPVGSPLSLECTVEGTSNPNLYWYRQAAGRGLQLLFYSVGIGQISSEVPQNLSASRPQDRQFILSSKKLLLSDSGFYLCAWSVLGRESSYEQYFGPGTRLTVT.

Note on this clone: The read halts 3 residues ahead of the CDR3 end, with the missing end drawn from the germline J gene. J is TRBJ2-1 and V is TRBV19; tentative D call: TRBD1 (6 bases). Trimming stripped 3 bases from V and 1 base from J, with 10 bases between. CDR3 length: 15 amino acids. Per germline, CDR1 LNHDA and CDR2 SQIVND (reference sequence). This chain's CDR3 is CASSILGGSYNEQFF. The covered CDR3 bases are TGTGCCAGTAGTATCCTAGGGGGTTCCTACAATGAG.

As to this clone: Coverage ceases 3 residues before the CDR3 finishes, and the germline J gene fills in the end. The rearrangement links TRBV20-1 to TRBJ2-2, with 7 bases identical to TRBD2. The J segment lost 5 bases and the V segment lost 2 bases, leaving 5 bases of the junction unmatched. Germline V gives CDR1 DFQATT, CDR2 SNEGSKA (reference sequence). The CDR3 covers 14 residues. The covered CDR3 bases are TGCAGTGCTAGATCCGGGGAGGGAACCGGGGAG. It codes for CSARSGEGTGE. In full, the CDR3 reads CSARSGEGTGELFF.

About this clone itself: The CDR3 extends 3 residues past the end of the read, so its final part is completed from the germline J gene. This chain links TRBV30 with TRBJ2-3; tentative D call: TRBD1 (5 bases). Germline-derived CDR1 and CDR2 are GTSNPN and SVGIG (reference sequence). V lost 3 bases and J 3 bases, leaving 10 bases between the germline ends. The CDR3 has 13 amino acids. This CDR3 reads CAWRSKGTDTQYF. The CDR3 DNA, read in part, is TGTGCCTGGAGGTCGAAGGGGACAGATACG.

A note on this clone: The read ends 3 residues shy of where the CDR3 ends; the end is completed using the germline J gene. The J gene is TRBJ2-7, the V gene TRBV2, with D perhaps matching TRBD2 (6 bases). CDR1 and CDR2 (germline): SNHLY, FYNNEI. V shed 0 bases and J shed 6 bases, with 12 bases lying between them. The CDR3 spans 14 residues. This CDR3 is CASSEAGSGGEQYF. The covered CDR3 bases are TGTGCCAGCAGTGAAGCGGGCTCCGGGGGCGAG.

In the case of this clone: The read is 3 residues too short to cover the CDR3 end, so that end is filled in from the germline J gene. This chain joins TRBV5-4 and TRBJ2-7; 8 bases match TRBD2. J lost 4 bases, V lost 4 bases, and 10 bases had no gene match. The CDR3 loop spans 15 amino acids. The germline V gene encodes CDR1 SGHNT and CDR2 YYREEE (reference sequence). The CDR3 loop reads CASSQTGTRSYEQYF. The sequenced part of the CDR3 DNA is TGTGCCAGCAGCCAGACCGGGACTAGGTCATACGAG.

With regard to this clone: The read comes to an end 3 residues before the CDR3 does, leaving the germline J gene to fill in the end. The genes are TRBV20-1 and TRBJ2-5; D gene uncertain. From germline, CDR1 is DFQATT and CDR2 SNEGSKA (reference sequence). The germline V and J ends were trimmed by 0 bases and 5 bases, with 7 bases remaining between them. The CDR3 covers 12 residues. Incomplete CDR3 DNA: TGCAGTGCTAGAGATGTACTGGAGACC. This codes for CSARDVLET. The full CDR3 protein is CSARDVLETQYF.

A note on this clone: The sequenced fragment ends 3 residues before the CDR3 boundary, so the rest is inferred from the germline J gene. J is TRBJ2-7 and V is TRBV7-9; no definite D call. CDR3 length: 15 residues. Trimming took 1 base from V and 0 from J, leaving 10 bases between them. The V gene's germline CDR1 is SEHNR and CDR2 FQNEAQ (reference sequence). The CDR3 is CASSLVPSLSYEQYF. The sequenced part of the CDR3 DNA is TGTGCCAGCAGCTTAGTCCCCAGTCTCTCCTACGAG.

A note on this clone: The read terminates 3 residues before the CDR3 end, so the remaining end is supplied by the germline J gene. The V gene is TRBV11-2, the J gene TRBJ2-7; 9 positions match TRBD2. The germline V gene has CDR1 SGHAT and CDR2 FQNNGV. V trimming: 0 bases; J trimming: 5 bases; junction bases outside the gene matches: 5. CDR3 size: 15 residues. The CDR3 reads CASSLEAGGPHEQYF. The CDR3 bases that were read are TGTGCCAGCAGCTTAGAGGCGGGAGGGCCCCACGAG.

As regards this clone: The read finishes 3 residues shy of the CDR3 end, and the germline J gene is used to complete it. V and J are TRBV10-3 and TRBJ2-7; 8 bases map to TRBD2. Trimming cost V 4 bases and J 3 bases; bases outside gene matches: 5. Germline V gene sequence: CDR1 ENHRY, CDR2 SYGVKD. The CDR3 sequence is 14 residues long. The CDR3 sequence is CAISGSGSLYEQYF. CDR3 DNA (partial): TGTGCCATCAGTGGCAGCGGGAGTCTCTACGAG.

Points on this clone: The read terminates 3 residues ahead of where the CDR3 ends, so the germline J gene completes it. The chain carries TRBV20-1 and TRBJ2-1; maybe TRBD2 (7 bases). The CDR3 is 12 amino acids. CDR1 is DFQATT and CDR2 is SNEGSKA in the germline V gene (reference sequence). V was pared by 5 bases and J by 8 bases, with 13 bases between. Here the CDR3 reads CSAGTGRDEQFF. The sequenced CDR3 bases are TGCAGTGCTGGAACAGGGAGGGATGAG.

As for this clone: Read sequence stops 3 residues before the CDR3 end, and the germline J gene provides the missing end. The rearrangement joins TRBV20-1 to TRBJ2-3; 10 bases agree with TRBD2. The CDR3 totals 16 residues. Germline assignment: CDR1 DFQATT and CDR2 SNEGSKA (reference sequence). V was pared by 0 bases and J by 1 base, with 4 bases of the junction left unmatched. The part of the CDR3 DNA that was read is TGCAGTGCTAGAGACCCTAGCGGGAGTGGCACAGATACG. Residues: CSARDPSGSGTDT. The whole CDR3 region reads CSARDPSGSGTDTQYF.

Details on this clone: From the germline J gene comes the end of the CDR3, since the read stops 3 residues before it. The gene calls are TRBV5-6 and TRBJ1-2; 7 nucleotides line up with TRBD1. This CDR3 spans 14 amino acids. Germline loops: CDR1 SGHDT, CDR2 YYEEEE. The CDR3 loop reads CASSYRTGILSYTF. Partial CDR3 DNA: TGTGCCAGCAGCTATAGGACAGGAATTTTGTCC.

On this clone: The read ends 3 residues early relative to the CDR3; the germline J gene fills the gap. The gene calls are TRBV7-2 and TRBJ2-4; 8 bases are shared with TRBD2. Germline assignment: CDR1 SGHTA and CDR2 FQGNSA. The CDR3 totals 15 residues. After removal of 6 bases from V and 2 bases from J, the junction contained 6 bases not matched to a gene. The part of the CDR3 DNA that was read is TGTGCCAGCAGTACTAGCGGACCTACCAAAAACATT. This encodes CASSTSGPTKNI. The whole CDR3 region reads CASSTSGPTKNIQYF.

On this clone: The read stops 3 residues short of the end of the CDR3; the missing end is completed from the germline J gene. The V call is TRBV29-1, the J call TRBJ1-1; D remains ambiguous. This CDR3 comprises 14 residues. CDR1 and CDR2 from the germline V gene are SQVTM and ANQGSEA. Between the trimmed V and J ends, which lost 3 bases and 1 base, there was a span of 12 bases. CDR3 bases read: TGCAGCGTTGAGGGTCGGGTGGAGAACACTGAA. This codes for CSVEGRVENTE. The entire CDR3 sequence reads CSVEGRVENTEAFF.